A single sample is the source of the 4 T cell receptor beta chains below, sequenced in a study of blood T cells in healthy people across ages. A second roughly 6 to 11 cycle PCR used barcoded and J-beta primers. Each CDR3 protein gets one entry after TCRdb re-called the 5' RACE reads with MiXCR. The table includes 1.5 million to 2 million distinct CDR3 sequences, roughly a third detected once. Specimen: blood. The origin of the receptors is a woman younger than 45 in good health.

The genes are TRBV6-5 and TRBJ1-1; weak D call: TRBD1 (6 bases). V lost 7 bases and J 4 bases, leaving 19 bases between the germline ends. The germline CDR1 and CDR2 sequences are MNHEY and SVGAGI. There are 15 residues in the CDR3. The CDR3 is CASIPITGGATEAFF. As DNA, the CDR3 is TGTGCCAGCATCCCCATCACCGGGGGGGCCACTGAAGCTTTCTTT.

On this clonotype: The junction departs from the called germline gene at one end, perhaps through a read error. This chain uses TRBV7-2 with TRBJ1-6; TRBD1 is a possible D gene (5 bases). CDR1 and CDR2 (germline): SGHTA, FQGNSA. The CDR3 sequence is 13 residues long. This CDR3 reads CASSLGGRSPRHF. CDR3 DNA sequence: TGTGCCAGCAGCTTAGGGGGCAGGTCACCCCGCCACTTT.

There are a few counts of this clonotype. V usage is TRBV20-1 and J usage is TRBJ1-2, with 8 positions matching TRBD1. The CDR3 length is 13 residues. J was trimmed by 4 bases and V by 0 bases; bases with no gene match: 1. The germline gives CDR1 DFQATT, CDR2 SNEGSKA (reference sequence). CDR3 sequence reads: CSARDGTGYGYTF. DNA of the CDR3: TGCAGTGCTAGAGATGGGACAGGCTATGGCTACACCTTC.

In regard to this clonotype: An end of the junction does not agree with germline; a read error may underlie this. The V gene is TRBV27, the J gene TRBJ2-1; D gene uncertain. Germline CDR1 is MNHEY and CDR2 is SMNVEV (reference sequence). The CDR3 contains 12 residues. This CDR3 is CASSALYSEQFF. The CDR3 bases are TGTGCCAGCAGTGCGCTGTACAGTGAGCAGTTCTTC.